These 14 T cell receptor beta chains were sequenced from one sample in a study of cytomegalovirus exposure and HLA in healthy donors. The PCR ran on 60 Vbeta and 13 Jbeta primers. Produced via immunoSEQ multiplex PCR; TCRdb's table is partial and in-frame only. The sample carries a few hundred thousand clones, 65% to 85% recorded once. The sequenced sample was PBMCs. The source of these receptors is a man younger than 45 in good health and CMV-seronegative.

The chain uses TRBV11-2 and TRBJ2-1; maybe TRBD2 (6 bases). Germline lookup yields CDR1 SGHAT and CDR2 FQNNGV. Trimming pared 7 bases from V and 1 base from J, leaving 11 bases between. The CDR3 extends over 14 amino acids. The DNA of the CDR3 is TGTGCCAGCATCCCGGGACTTTCCTACAATGAGCAGTTCTTC. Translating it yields CASIPGLSYNEQFF. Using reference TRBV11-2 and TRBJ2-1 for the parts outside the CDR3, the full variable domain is EAGVAQSPRYKIIEKRQSVAFWCNPISGHATLYWYQQILGQGPKLLIQFQNNGVVDDSQLPKDRFSAERLKGVDSTLKIQPAKLEDSAVYLCASIPGLSYNEQFFGPGTRLTVL.

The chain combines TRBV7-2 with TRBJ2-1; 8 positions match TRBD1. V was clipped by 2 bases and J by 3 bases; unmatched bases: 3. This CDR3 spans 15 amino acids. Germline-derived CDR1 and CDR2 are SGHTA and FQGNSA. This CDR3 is CASSLYGQGYNEQFF. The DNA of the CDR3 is TGTGCCAGCAGCTTATATGGACAGGGCTACAATGAGCAGTTCTTC.

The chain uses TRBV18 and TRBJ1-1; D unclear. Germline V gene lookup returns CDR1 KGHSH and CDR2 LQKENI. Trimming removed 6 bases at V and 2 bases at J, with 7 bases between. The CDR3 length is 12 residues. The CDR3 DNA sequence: TGTGCCAGCTCTCAACTAAACACTGAAGCTTTCTTT. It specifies CASSQLNTEAFF.

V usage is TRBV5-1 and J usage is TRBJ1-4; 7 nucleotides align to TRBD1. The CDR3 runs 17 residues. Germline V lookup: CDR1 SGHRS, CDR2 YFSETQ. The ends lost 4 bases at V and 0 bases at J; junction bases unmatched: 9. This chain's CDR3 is CASSRTGGDATNEKLFF. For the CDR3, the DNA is TGCGCCAGCAGCCGGACAGGAGGGGATGCAACTAATGAAAAACTGTTTTTT.

Written as DNA, the CDR3 is TGTGCCAGCAGCGCCCCCCGAGTGAATTCACCCCTCCACTTT. Encoded protein: CASSAPRVNSPLHF. The rearrangement uses TRBV9 and TRBJ1-6; D is unclear. Germline values: CDR1 SGDLS, CDR2 YYNGEE. The ends were cut back, 3 bases at V and 7 bases at J, with 11 bases in the middle. CDR3 length equals 14 residues.

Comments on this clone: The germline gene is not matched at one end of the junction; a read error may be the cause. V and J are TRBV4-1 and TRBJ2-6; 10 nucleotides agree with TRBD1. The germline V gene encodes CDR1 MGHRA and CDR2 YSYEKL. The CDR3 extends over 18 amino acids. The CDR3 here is CASSLRTGGSSWASVLTF. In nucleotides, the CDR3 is TGCGCCAGCAGCCTCCGGACAGGGGGTAGTAGCTGGGCCAGCGTCCTGACTTTC.

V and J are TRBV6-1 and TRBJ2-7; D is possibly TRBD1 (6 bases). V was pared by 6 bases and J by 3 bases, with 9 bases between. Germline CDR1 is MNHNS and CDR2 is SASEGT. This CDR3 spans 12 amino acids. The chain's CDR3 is CASSKQGYEQYF. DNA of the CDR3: TGTGCCAGCAGCAAACAGGGCTACGAGCAGTACTTC.

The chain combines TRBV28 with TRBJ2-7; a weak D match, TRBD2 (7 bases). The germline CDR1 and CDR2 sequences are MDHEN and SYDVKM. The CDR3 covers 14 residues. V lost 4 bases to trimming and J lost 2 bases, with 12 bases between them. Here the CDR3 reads CASSYGGPPYEQYF. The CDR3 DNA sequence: TGTGCCAGCAGTTACGGGGGGCCGCCCTACGAGCAGTACTTC.

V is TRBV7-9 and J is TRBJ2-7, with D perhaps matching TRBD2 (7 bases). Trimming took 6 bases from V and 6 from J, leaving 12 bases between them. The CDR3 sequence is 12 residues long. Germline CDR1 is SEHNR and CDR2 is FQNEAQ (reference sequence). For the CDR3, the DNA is TGTGCCAGCAGTAGGGGGGGCGGCGAGCAGTACTTC. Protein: CASSRGGGEQYF.

CDR3 in amino acids: CASSLGGGIVVNEQFF. The CDR3 coding sequence is TGTGCCAGCAGCTTGGGCGGGGGAATTGTAGTGAATGAGCAGTTCTTC. The chain couples TRBV5-5 to TRBJ2-1; 7 positions match TRBD2. Germline V gene lookup returns CDR1 SGHKS and CDR2 YYEKEE (reference sequence). CDR3 length: 16 amino acids. With V trimmed by 0 bases and J by 7 bases, 10 bases remained unmatched. The full variable domain, its missing parts supplied by reference TRBV5-5 and TRBJ2-1, is DAGVTQSPTHLIKTRGQQVTLRCSPISGHKSVSWYQQVLGQGPQFIFQYYEKEERGRGNFPDRFSARQFPNYSSELNVNALLLGDSALYLCASSLGGGIVVNEQFFGPGTRLTVL.

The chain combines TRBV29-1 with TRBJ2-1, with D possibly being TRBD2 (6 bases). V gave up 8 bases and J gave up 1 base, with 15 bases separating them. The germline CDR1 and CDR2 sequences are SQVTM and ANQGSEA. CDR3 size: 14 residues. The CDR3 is CSILRSGSYNEQFF. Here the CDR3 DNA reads TGCAGCATACTCAGGAGCGGGTCCTACAATGAGCAGTTCTTC.

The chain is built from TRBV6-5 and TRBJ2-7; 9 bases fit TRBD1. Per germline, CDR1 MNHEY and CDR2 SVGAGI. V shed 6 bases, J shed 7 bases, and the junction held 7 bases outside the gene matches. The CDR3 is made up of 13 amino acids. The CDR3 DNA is TGTGCCAGCAGCCGGACAGGGGCGGGAGAGCAGTACTTC. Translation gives CASSRTGAGEQYF.

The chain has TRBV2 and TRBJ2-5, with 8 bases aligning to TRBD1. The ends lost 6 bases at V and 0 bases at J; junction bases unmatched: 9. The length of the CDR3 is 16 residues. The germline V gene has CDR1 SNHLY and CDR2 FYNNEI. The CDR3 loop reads CASRLVTGAYQETQYF. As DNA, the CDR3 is TGTGCCAGCAGGTTAGTGACAGGGGCCTACCAAGAGACCCAGTACTTC.

The CDR3 here is CASWVGTGNQPQHF. For the CDR3, the DNA is TGTGCCAGTTGGGTAGGGACAGGGAATCAGCCCCAGCATTTT. The chain recombines TRBV19 with TRBJ1-5; 9 bases fit TRBD1. This CDR3 region has 14 residues. Germline lookup yields CDR1 LNHDA and CDR2 SQIVND (reference sequence). J gave up 4 bases and V 8 bases, and 6 bases lay outside the gene matches.